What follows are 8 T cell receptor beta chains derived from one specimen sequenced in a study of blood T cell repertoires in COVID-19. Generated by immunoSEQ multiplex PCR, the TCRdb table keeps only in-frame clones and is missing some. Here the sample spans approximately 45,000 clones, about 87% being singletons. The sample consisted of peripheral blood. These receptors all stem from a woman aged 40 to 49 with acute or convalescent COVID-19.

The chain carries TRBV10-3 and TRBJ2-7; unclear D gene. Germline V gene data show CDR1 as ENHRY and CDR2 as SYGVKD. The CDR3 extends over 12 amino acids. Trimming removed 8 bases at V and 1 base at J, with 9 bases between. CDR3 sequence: CAIGQESYEQYF. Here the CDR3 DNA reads TGTGCCATCGGGCAGGAATCCTACGAGCAGTACTTC.

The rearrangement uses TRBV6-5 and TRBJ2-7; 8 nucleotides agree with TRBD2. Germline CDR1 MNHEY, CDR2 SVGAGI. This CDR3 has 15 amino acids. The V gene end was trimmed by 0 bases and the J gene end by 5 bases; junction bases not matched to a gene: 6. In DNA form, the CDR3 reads TGTGCCAGCAGTTACTCGATGGGCGGGAGGAACGAGCAGTACTTC. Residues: CASSYSMGGRNEQYF.

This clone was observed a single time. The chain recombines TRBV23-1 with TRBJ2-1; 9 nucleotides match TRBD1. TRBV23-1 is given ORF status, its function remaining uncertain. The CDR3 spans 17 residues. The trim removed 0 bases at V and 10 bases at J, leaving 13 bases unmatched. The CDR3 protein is CASSQSPGTGWVREQFF. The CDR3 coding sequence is TGCGCCAGCAGTCAATCACCCGGGACAGGGTGGGTTAGGGAGCAGTTCTTC.

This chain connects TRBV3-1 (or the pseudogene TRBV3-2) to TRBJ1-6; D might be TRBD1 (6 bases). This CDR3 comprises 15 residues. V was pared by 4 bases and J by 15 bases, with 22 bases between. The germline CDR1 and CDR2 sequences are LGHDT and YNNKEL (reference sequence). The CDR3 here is CASSPFDRNPLLLHF. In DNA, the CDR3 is TGTGCCAGCAGCCCATTCGACAGGAACCCCCTACTCCTCCACTTT.

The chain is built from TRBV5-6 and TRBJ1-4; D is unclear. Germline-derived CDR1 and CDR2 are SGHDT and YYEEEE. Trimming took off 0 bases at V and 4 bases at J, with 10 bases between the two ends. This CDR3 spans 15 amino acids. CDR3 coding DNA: TGTGCCAGCAGCTTGGATCGGGGAGTTAATGAAAAACTGTTTTTT. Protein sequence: CASSLDRGVNEKLFF.

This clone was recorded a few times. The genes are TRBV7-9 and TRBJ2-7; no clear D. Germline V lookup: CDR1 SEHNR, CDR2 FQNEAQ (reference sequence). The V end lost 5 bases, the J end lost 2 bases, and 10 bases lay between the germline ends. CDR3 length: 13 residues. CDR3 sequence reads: CASSPQVAYEQYF. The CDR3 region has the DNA TGTGCCAGCAGCCCGCAGGTGGCCTACGAGCAGTACTTC.

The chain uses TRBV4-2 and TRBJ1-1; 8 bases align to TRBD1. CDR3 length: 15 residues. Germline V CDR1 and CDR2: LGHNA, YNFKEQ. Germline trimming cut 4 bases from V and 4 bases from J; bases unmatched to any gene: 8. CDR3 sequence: CASSPQGALGTEAFF. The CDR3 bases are TGTGCCAGCAGCCCTCAGGGGGCCCTCGGCACTGAAGCTTTCTTT.

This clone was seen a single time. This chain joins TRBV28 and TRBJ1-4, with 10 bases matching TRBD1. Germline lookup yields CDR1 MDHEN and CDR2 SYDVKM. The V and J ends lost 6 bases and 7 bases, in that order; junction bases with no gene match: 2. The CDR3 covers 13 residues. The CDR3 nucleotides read TGTGCCAGCAGAGGGACAGGGGTTGAAAAACTGTTTTTT. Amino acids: CASRGTGVEKLFF.